These T cell receptor beta chains were read from a single sample in a study of OX40 agonist ivuxolimab in advanced cancers. Sequencing used immunoSEQ multiplex PCR; TCRdb keeps in-frame clones, though not all of them. The repertoire holds tens of thousands of clones, with over 80% as singletons. This sample comprised CD4+ or CD8+ T cells sorted from blood, obtained in a trial of the OX40 agonist ivuxolimab. The source is an adult with an advanced solid tumor such as melanoma, head and neck, liver or kidney cancer. Both conserved end residues are trimmed from each CDR3. Fields, in order: J gene, V gene, CDR3 protein.

>TRBJ2-3|TRBV28
ASSPFLGQRGDEDTQY
>TRBJ1-5|TRBV15
ATSRVGLTNQPQH
>TRBJ2-5|TRBV7-9
ASSLVVGSQETQY
>TRBJ2-2|TRBV28
ASSLFLENTGELF
>TRBJ1-3|TRBV28
ASSLGGSGNTIY
>TRBJ1-5|TRBV6-6
ASKMDYLLSNQPQH
>TRBJ2-1|TRBV7-9
ASSLPLDYSSYNEQF
>TRBJ2-2|TRBV28
ASSGGTGELF
>TRBJ1-2|TRBV6-5
ASSFGQNYGYT
>TRBJ1-5|TRBV5-6
ASSLSVLVGSNQPQH
>TRBJ1-5|TRBV6-6
ATENSFNQPQH
>TRBJ2-3|TRBV1
TSSQGPSTDTQY
>TRBJ2-2|TRBV9
ASSVNTGELF
>TRBJ1-6|TRBV6-6
ASSPGTGDSPLH
>TRBJ1-5|TRBV6-1
ASSALVGPYSNQPQH
>TRBJ2-3|TRBV9
ASSVGTLRTDTQY
>TRBJ2-3|TRBV6-6
ASMRDNTQY
>TRBJ1-6|TRBV2
ASSEAFPGHEWSPLH
>TRBJ2-1|TRBV15
ATSSGTSGRPLGEQF
>TRBJ1-1|TRBV19
ASSLDLETTEAF
>TRBJ2-3|TRBV13
ASSTRIGDTQY
>TRBJ1-5|TRBV30
AWSSKYLNQPQH
>TRBJ2-1|TRBV28
ASRLLAGSLSYNEQF